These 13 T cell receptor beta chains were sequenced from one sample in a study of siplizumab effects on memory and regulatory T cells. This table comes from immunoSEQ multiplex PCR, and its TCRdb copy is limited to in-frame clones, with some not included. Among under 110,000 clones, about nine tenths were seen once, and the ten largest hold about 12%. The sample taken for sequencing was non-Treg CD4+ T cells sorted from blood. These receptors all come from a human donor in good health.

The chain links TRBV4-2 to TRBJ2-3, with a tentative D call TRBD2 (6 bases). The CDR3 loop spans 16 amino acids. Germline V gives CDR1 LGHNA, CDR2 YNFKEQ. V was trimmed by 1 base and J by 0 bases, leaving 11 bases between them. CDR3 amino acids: CASSQVGGDSTDTQYF. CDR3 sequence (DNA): TGTGCCAGCAGCCAAGTCGGCGGGGATAGCACAGATACGCAGTATTTT.

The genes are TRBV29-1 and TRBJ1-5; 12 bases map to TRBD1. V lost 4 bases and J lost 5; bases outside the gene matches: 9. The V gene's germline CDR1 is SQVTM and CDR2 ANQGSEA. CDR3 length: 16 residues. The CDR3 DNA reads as TGCAGCGTTGCAGGCGGGGGACAGGGGGCGTATCAGCCCCAGCATTTT. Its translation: CSVAGGGQGAYQPQHF.

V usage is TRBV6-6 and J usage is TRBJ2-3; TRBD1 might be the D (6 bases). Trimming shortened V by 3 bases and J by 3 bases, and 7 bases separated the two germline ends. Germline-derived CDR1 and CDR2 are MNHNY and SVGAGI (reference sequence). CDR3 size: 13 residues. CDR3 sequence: CASSYQGTDTQYF. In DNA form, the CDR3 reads TGTGCCAGCAGTTATCAGGGGACAGATACGCAGTATTTT.

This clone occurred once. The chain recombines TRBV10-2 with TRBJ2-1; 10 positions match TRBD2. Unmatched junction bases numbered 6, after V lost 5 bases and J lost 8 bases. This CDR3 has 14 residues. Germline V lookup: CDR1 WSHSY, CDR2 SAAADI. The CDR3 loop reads CASSTASGRYEQFF. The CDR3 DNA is TGCGCCAGCAGTACAGCTAGCGGGAGATATGAGCAGTTCTTC.

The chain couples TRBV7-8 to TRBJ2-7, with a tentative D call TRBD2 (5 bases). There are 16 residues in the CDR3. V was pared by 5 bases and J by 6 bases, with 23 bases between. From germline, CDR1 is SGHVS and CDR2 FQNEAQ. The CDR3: CASSTNRRAKIGEQYF. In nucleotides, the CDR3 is TGTGCCAGCAGCACAAATCGGCGGGCCAAAATTGGCGAGCAGTACTTC.

For the CDR3, the DNA is TGTGCCAGCAGTTTCTCGGGAACGGCGGGCGAGCAGTACTTC. The encoded protein is CASSFSGTAGEQYF. This chain connects TRBV6-5 to TRBJ2-7; possibly TRBD2 for D (5 bases). With 4 bases removed from V and 6 bases from J, the gap between germline ends came to 16 bases. The CDR3 has 14 amino acids. Germline CDR1 reads MNHEY; CDR2 reads SVGAGI.

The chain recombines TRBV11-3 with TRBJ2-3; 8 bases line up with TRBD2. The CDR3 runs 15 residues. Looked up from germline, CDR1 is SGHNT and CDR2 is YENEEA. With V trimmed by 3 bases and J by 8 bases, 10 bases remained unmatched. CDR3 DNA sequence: TGTGCCAGCAGCTTGATGGTAGCGGGATCGGGTACGCAGTATTTT. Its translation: CASSLMVAGSGTQYF.

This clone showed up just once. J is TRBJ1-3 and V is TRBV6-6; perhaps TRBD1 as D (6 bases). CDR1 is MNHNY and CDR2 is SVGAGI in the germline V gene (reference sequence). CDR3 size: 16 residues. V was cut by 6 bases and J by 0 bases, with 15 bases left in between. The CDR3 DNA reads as TGTGCCAGCAGCCCTCGGGGGGGGCTCTCTGGAAACACCATATATTTT. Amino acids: CASSPRGGLSGNTIYF.

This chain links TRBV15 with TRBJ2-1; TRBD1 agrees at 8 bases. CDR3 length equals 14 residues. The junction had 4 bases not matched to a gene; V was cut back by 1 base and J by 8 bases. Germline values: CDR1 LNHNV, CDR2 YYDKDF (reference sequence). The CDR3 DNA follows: TGTGCCACCAGCAGAGGGACAGGGTTCGATGAGCAGTTCTTC. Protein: CATSRGTGFDEQFF.

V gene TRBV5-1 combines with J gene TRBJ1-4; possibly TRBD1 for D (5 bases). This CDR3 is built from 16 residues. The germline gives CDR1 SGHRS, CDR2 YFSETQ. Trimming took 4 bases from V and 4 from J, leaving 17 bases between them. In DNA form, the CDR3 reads TGCGCCAGCAGCCAGGGACGGACACTCAGTAATGAAAAACTGTTTTTT. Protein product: CASSQGRTLSNEKLFF.

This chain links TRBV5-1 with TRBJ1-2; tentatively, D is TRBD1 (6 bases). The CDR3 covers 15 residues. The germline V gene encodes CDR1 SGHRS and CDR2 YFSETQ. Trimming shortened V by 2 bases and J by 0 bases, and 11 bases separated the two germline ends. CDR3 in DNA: TGCGCCAGCAGCTTCCGGGGACAATCTAACTATGGCTACACCTTC. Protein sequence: CASSFRGQSNYGYTF.

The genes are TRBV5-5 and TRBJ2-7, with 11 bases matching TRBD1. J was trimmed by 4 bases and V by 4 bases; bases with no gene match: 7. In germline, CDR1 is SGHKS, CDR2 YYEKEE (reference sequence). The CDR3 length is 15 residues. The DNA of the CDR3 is TGTGCCAGCAGCAAAGGGACAGGGGGGTTTTACGAGCAGTACTTC. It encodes CASSKGTGGFYEQYF.

CDR3 residues: CAWGQGWGNQPQHF. CDR3 sequence (DNA): TGTGCCTGGGGACAGGGGTGGGGGAATCAGCCCCAGCATTTT. V usage is TRBV30 and J usage is TRBJ1-5; 9 bases are shared with TRBD1. Germline CDR1 and CDR2: GTSNPN and SVGIG (reference sequence). V was clipped by 5 bases and J by 4 bases; unmatched bases: 6. The CDR3 runs 14 residues.